Below, 14 T cell receptor beta chains from the same sample are listed, as sequenced in a study of shared clonotypes between healthy human individuals. Sequenced by immunoSEQ multiplex PCR; TCRdb stores in-frame clones only, minus some. The repertoire has 950,000 to 1,200,000 clones, around 77% of them found once; the top ten carry 0.89%. The sequencing sample was made of memory CD4+ T cells from PBMCs. Documented subset: CD45RA-negative fraction. All receptors derive from a man in his late teens or twenties in good health. Some clones in this sample may be carry-over from other donors' samples.

This chain uses TRBV28 with TRBJ1-2; possible D gene TRBD1, 5 bases. Germline V gives CDR1 MDHEN, CDR2 SYDVKM. This CDR3 comprises 13 residues. The V gene lost 10 bases and the J gene lost 4 bases, with 16 bases spanning the gap. CDR3 amino acids: CATTIVGGYGYTF. CDR3 in DNA: TGTGCCACTACCATTGTGGGGGGCTATGGCTACACCTTC.

The rearrangement joins TRBV28 to TRBJ1-5; 9 bases are shared with TRBD1. The CDR3 runs 16 residues. Per the germline V gene, CDR1 is MDHEN and CDR2 is SYDVKM. Trimming removed 6 bases from V and 2 bases from J; junction bases left unmatched: 8. The CDR3 sequence is CASSAPGTGRNQPQHF. The DNA for the CDR3 is TGTGCCAGCAGCGCACCCGGGACAGGGCGCAATCAGCCCCAGCATTTT.

This clone was seen more than once but under ten times. The rearrangement links TRBV4-1 to TRBJ2-7, with TRBD2 matching over 7 bases. Per the germline V gene, CDR1 is MGHRA and CDR2 is YSYEKL. The CDR3 runs 15 residues. V lost 1 base, J lost 4 bases, and 7 bases stayed unmatched. The CDR3 nucleotides read TGCGCCAGCAGCCAAGGGCGGGAGTCGGTGTACGAGCAGTACTTC. Encoded protein: CASSQGRESVYEQYF.

The chain carries TRBV25-1 and TRBJ2-7, with D possibly being TRBD2 (5 bases). The V and J ends lost 7 bases and 0 bases respectively, with 16 bases between them. The CDR3 has 15 amino acids. The germline CDR1 and CDR2 sequences are MGHDK and SYGVNS. The DNA for the CDR3 is TGTGCCAGCACTAATACGGGATCCCTCTCCTACGAGCAGTACTTC. It yields the protein CASTNTGSLSYEQYF.

This clone was observed a single time. The gene calls are TRBV18 and TRBJ2-7; D might be TRBD1 (6 bases). This CDR3 contains 13 residues. CDR1 and CDR2 from the germline V gene are KGHSH and LQKENI. V dropped 3 bases and J dropped 3 bases, with 9 bases sitting between them. In nucleotides, the CDR3 is TGTGCCAGCTCACCTGGACAGCGCTACGAGCAGTACTTC. Its translation is CASSPGQRYEQYF.

This clone was seen more than once but under ten times. The chain uses TRBV18 and TRBJ1-4; no firm D call. V gave up 1 base and J gave up 0 bases, with 9 bases separating them. Germline V gene lookup returns CDR1 KGHSH and CDR2 LQKENI. The CDR3 is 16 amino acids. The CDR3 region has the DNA TGTGCCAGCTCACCACGTGCTGAATCAACTAATGAAAAACTGTTTTTT. Translated, it gives CASSPRAESTNEKLFF.

This chain connects TRBV6-1 to TRBJ1-5; TRBD1 agrees at 7 bases. Germline V CDR1 and CDR2: MNHNS, SASEGT. This CDR3 spans 15 amino acids. The trim removed 1 base at V and 6 bases at J, leaving 6 bases unmatched. CDR3 in amino acids: CASSEGPGGGQPQHF. As DNA, the CDR3 is TGTGCCAGCAGTGAAGGACCAGGGGGGGGTCAGCCCCAGCATTTT.

V is TRBV28 and J is TRBJ2-1; 14 positions match TRBD2. Germline lookup yields CDR1 MDHEN and CDR2 SYDVKM. The V gene end was trimmed by 5 bases and the J gene end by 9 bases; junction bases not matched to a gene: 9. This CDR3 contains 16 residues. The CDR3 coding sequence is TGTGCCAGCAGTGCCCGACTAGCGGGAGGGATGCGTGAGCAGTTCTTC. It is translated as CASSARLAGGMREQFF.

This clone was counted between two and nine times. The genes are TRBV6-5 and TRBJ2-2; D ambiguous. Trimming removed 6 bases from V and 5 bases from J, with 16 bases in between. There are 15 residues in the CDR3. CDR1 MNHEY and CDR2 SVGAGI come from the germline V gene. As DNA, the CDR3 is TGTGCCAGCAGCCCCGGTGTTGCGGTAACCGGGGAGCTGTTTTTT. Translating gives CASSPGVAVTGELFF.

V and J are TRBV29-1 and TRBJ2-7; 8 bases are a match to TRBD1. With 5 bases clipped from V and 1 base from J, the junction kept 4 bases outside the gene matches. CDR3 length equals 13 residues. CDR1 is SQVTM, CDR2 ANQGSEA, per germline. Here the CDR3 reads CSVPGQGSYEQYF. The CDR3 DNA reads as TGCAGCGTTCCCGGACAGGGATCCTACGAGCAGTACTTC.

The genes are TRBV7-9 and TRBJ2-5, with D perhaps assigned TRBD1 or TRBD2 (5 bases each). This CDR3 contains 13 residues. The germline CDR1 and CDR2 sequences are SEHNR and FQNEAQ (reference sequence). V dropped 4 bases and J dropped 7 bases, with 13 bases sitting between them. CDR3 loop: CASSSGRRGTQYF. Here the CDR3 DNA reads TGTGCCAGCAGCTCGGGACGACGGGGGACCCAGTACTTC.

This clone was counted once. The genes are TRBV6-6 and TRBJ1-2, with 7 bases identical to TRBD1. There are 15 residues in the CDR3. Per germline, CDR1 MNHNY and CDR2 SVGAGI (reference sequence). The trim removed 4 bases at V and 2 bases at J, leaving 7 bases unmatched. CDR3 loop: CASSFLGGGNYGYTF. The CDR3 DNA is TGTGCCAGCAGTTTCCTCGGAGGGGGCAACTATGGCTACACCTTC.

This clone has a handful of counts. The V call is TRBV28, the J call TRBJ2-1, with a tentative D call TRBD1 (6 bases). The CDR3 loop spans 14 amino acids. Between the trimmed V and J ends, which lost 6 bases and 12 bases, there was a span of 21 bases. Per germline, CDR1 MDHEN and CDR2 SYDVKM. DNA for the CDR3: TGTGCCAGCAGCACCACTCGACAGGCCCGGTTGCAGTTCTTC. This encodes CASSTTRQARLQFF.

This clone was seen only a few times. Other DNA sequences in this specimen translate into the identical CDR3. The chain carries TRBV28 and TRBJ2-2; unclear D gene. Deletions cut 7 bases from V and 5 bases from J, with 8 bases between. The CDR3 contains 12 residues. Germline assignment: CDR1 MDHEN and CDR2 SYDVKM. The CDR3, as DNA: TGTGCCAGCAAGACCCTTACCGGGGAGCTGTTTTTT. Protein sequence: CASKTLTGELFF.